This T cell receptor (beta chain) was identified in a study of T cell responses to AZD1222 COVID-19 vaccine. Points from the study as a whole: There were mostly white British donors and more females than males, and clonal diversity was possibly underestimated.

The CDR3 is 13 residues long. Trimming stripped 5 bases from V and 5 bases from J, with 10 bases between. Germline V gene data show CDR1 as SNHLY and CDR2 as FYNNEI. Concerning this clone: What it binds is not known.

The method was immunoSEQ multiplex PCR; TCRdb's version includes in-frame clones alone and lacks a portion of them. This sample has 120,000 to 150,000 clones, with approximately 90% found just once. The source is an adult in good health. The sequences come from peripheral blood, collected on day 0 of AZD1222 vaccination. V gene TRBV2 combines with J gene TRBJ1-5; maybe TRBD1 (5 bases). The CDR3 bases are TGTGCCAGCAGTCGACAGTTAGATCAGCCCCAGCATTTT. Translated, it gives CASSRQLDQPQHF.